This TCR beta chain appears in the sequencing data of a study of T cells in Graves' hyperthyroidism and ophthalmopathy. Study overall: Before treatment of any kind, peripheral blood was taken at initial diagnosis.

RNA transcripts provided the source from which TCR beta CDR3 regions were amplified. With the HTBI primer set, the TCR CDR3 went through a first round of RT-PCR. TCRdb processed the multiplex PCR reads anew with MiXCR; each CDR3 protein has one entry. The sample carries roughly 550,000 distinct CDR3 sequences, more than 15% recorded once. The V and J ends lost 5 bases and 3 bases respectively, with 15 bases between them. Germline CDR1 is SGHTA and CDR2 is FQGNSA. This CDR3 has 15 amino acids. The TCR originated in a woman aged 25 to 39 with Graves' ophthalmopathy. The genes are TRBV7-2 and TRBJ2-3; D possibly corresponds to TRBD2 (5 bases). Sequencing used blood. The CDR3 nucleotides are TGTGCCAGCAGCCCTAGACGGGGTCGGACAGATACGCAGTATTTT. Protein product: CASSPRRGRTDTQYF. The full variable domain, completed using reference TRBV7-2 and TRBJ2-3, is GAGVSQSPSNKVTEKGKDVELRCDPISGHTALYWYRQSLGQGLEFLIYFQGNSAPDKSGLPSDRFSAERTGGSVSTLTIQRTQQEDSAVYLCASSPRRGRTDTQYFGPGTRLTVL.